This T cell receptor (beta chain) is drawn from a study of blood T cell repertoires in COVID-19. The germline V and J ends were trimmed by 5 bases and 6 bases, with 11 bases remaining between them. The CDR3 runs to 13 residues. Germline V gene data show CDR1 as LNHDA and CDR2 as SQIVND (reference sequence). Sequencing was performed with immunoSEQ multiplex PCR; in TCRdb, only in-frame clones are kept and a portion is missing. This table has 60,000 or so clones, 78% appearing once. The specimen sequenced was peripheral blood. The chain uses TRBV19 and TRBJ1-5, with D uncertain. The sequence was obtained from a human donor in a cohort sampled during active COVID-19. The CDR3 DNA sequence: TGTGCCAGTAGTTACAACTCGGGTCAGCCCCAGCATTTT. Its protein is CASSYNSGQPQHF.